This is a list of T cell receptor beta chains from one sample in a study of blood T cell repertoires in COVID-19. Sequencing was performed with immunoSEQ multiplex PCR; in TCRdb, only in-frame clones are kept and a portion is missing. There are around 64,000 clones in the sample; roughly 89% occur only once, and approximately 1.9% lies in the top ten. The sequenced sample was peripheral blood. All receptors come from a young man with acute or convalescent COVID-19. Each CDR3 is given with its conserved first and last residue. Each record gives: J gene, D gene, clone size, V gene, CDR3 protein, CDR3 DNA. D genes are given only for firm matches. Only part of the rows carry a size: once, few, many, or a class if the clone is expanded.

J: TRBJ1-4; D: NA; size: NA; V: TRBV5-5; CDR3: CASSLTRNNEKLFF; DNA: TGTGCCAGCAGCTTGACGAGGAATAATGAAAAACTGTTTTTT
J: TRBJ1-6; D: NA; size: NA; V: TRBV7-2; CDR3: CASSLASDSPLHF; DNA: TGTGCCAGCAGCTTAGCCTCTGATTCACCCCTCCACTTT
J: TRBJ1-1; D: NA; size: NA; V: TRBV5-4; CDR3: CASTEQANTEAFF; DNA: TGTGCCAGCACCGAGCAGGCAAACACTGAAGCTTTCTTT
J: TRBJ2-6; D: NA; size: NA; V: TRBV5-4; CDR3: CASSLSYHGGPGANVLTF; DNA: TGTGCCAGCAGCTTGTCATATCATGGAGGCCCTGGGGCCAACGTCCTGACTTTC
J: TRBJ2-5; D: NA; size: NA; V: TRBV7-2; CDR3: CASSWTLLGETQYF; DNA: TGTGCCAGCTCGTGGACACTCCTGGGGGAGACCCAGTACTTC
J: TRBJ2-2; D: TRBD2; size: NA; V: TRBV4-2; CDR3: CASSLSAGGADTGELFF; DNA: TGTGCCAGCAGCCTCTCAGCGGGGGGCGCGGACACCGGGGAGCTGTTTTTT
J: TRBJ1-1; D: NA; size: NA; V: TRBV28; CDR3: CASRRPLGGAFF; DNA: TGTGCCAGCAGGCGCCCGTTGGGGGGAGCTTTCTTT
J: TRBJ1-5; D: NA; size: NA; V: TRBV21-1; CDR3: CASSLRMNNQPQHF; DNA: TGTGCCAGCAGCCTGCGGATGAACAATCAGCCCCAGCATTTT
J: TRBJ1-2; D: NA; size: few; V: TRBV24-1; CDR3: CATSLQGNSLGYYGYTF; DNA: TGTGCCACCAGTTTACAGGGAAACTCTTTGGGGTACTATGGCTACACCTTC
J: TRBJ1-5; D: NA; size: once; V: TRBV2; CDR3: CASSVEHKGNQPQHF; DNA: TGTGCCAGCAGTGTCGAACATAAGGGGAATCAGCCCCAGCATTTT
J: TRBJ1-6; D: NA; size: NA; V: TRBV27; CDR3: CASSDSLNSPLHF; DNA: TGTGCCAGCAGCGACAGCTTAAATTCACCCCTCCACTTT
J: TRBJ1-4; D: NA; size: NA; V: TRBV29-1; CDR3: CSVVKPTNEKLFF; DNA: TGCAGCGTTGTGAAGCCAACTAATGAAAAACTGTTTTTT
J: TRBJ2-5; D: NA; size: NA; V: TRBV14; CDR3: CASSRLSSQETQYF; DNA: TGTGCCAGCAGCCGACTCAGCAGCCAAGAGACCCAGTACTTC
J: TRBJ2-3; D: NA; size: NA; V: TRBV19; CDR3: CASSEQGPDTQYF; DNA: TGTGCCAGTAGTGAACAGGGCCCAGATACGCAGTATTTT
J: TRBJ1-5; D: TRBD1; size: NA; V: TRBV28; CDR3: CASSLTGVQPQHF; DNA: TGTGCCAGCAGTTTGACAGGGGTTCAGCCCCAGCATTTT
J: TRBJ2-7; D: TRBD1; size: few; V: TRBV5-6; CDR3: CASSLFGQGYYEQYF; DNA: TGTGCCAGCAGCTTGTTCGGACAGGGATATTACGAGCAGTACTTC
J: TRBJ1-1; D: NA; size: NA; V: TRBV18; CDR3: CASSPDSGTEAFF; DNA: TGTGCCAGCTCACCGGACAGTGGAACTGAAGCTTTCTTT
J: TRBJ1-6; D: NA; size: NA; V: TRBV5-1; CDR3: CASKTEINSPLHF; DNA: TGCGCCAGCAAGACTGAAATCAATTCACCCCTCCACTTT
J: TRBJ2-1; D: TRBD2; size: NA; V: TRBV6-5; CDR3: CASRASGVYYNEQFF; DNA: TGTGCCAGCAGGGCTAGCGGGGTATACTACAATGAGCAGTTCTTC
J: TRBJ2-1; D: TRBD2; size: NA; V: TRBV6-5; CDR3: CASSSGTSGNEQFF; DNA: TGTGCCAGCAGTTCCGGGACTAGCGGCAATGAGCAGTTCTTC